This TCR beta chain comes out of a study of blood T cell repertoires in COVID-19. As for the study in general: There were acute and convalescent COVID-19 samples, and they came from the United States, Italy and Spain. T cells, B-cell-depleted T cells, or PBMCs supplied cDNA or gDNA.

After removal of 5 bases from V and 5 bases from J, the junction contained 3 bases not matched to a gene. The germline gives CDR1 MNHEY, CDR2 SVGAGI. This CDR3 is built from 15 residues. Original processing notes: Amplified reference gene primers provided the basis for estimating nucleated cell counts. Sequencing used immunoSEQ multiplex PCR; TCRdb keeps in-frame clones, though not all of them. V, J and clone size are taken as reported in that table, and D and trimming were inferred from the DNA itself. The repertoire consists of around 140,000 clones, with about three quarters occurring once and the leading ten covering around 2.1%.

The genes are TRBV6-5 and TRBJ2-7; 16 bases line up with TRBD2. The origin of this receptor is an older woman with acute or convalescent COVID-19. The specimen sequenced was peripheral blood. DNA for the CDR3: TGTGCCAGCAGTACGGGACTAGCGGGAGGGCACGAGCAGTACTTC. Translated: CASSTGLAGGHEQYF.